These 2 T cell receptor beta chains originate from one sample sequenced in a study of cytomegalovirus exposure and HLA in healthy donors. It was with 60 Vbeta and 13 Jbeta primers that the PCR ran. Here immunoSEQ multiplex PCR was the method, and the copy in TCRdb shows in-frame clones only, minus some. The repertoire holds under 150,000 clones, with about 87% as singletons. Material for sequencing was PBMCs. These receptors were obtained from a woman in her thirties in good health and CMV-seronegative.

The chain links TRBV27 to TRBJ2-3, with a weak D call TRBD2 (5 bases). CDR3 length: 14 residues. V lost 6 bases and J lost 2, with 12 bases in between. Germline lookup yields CDR1 MNHEY and CDR2 SMNVEV (reference sequence). DNA of the CDR3: TGTGCCAGCAGCGGGGTCTGGACCACAGATACGCAGTATTTT. It specifies CASSGVWTTDTQYF.

The chain joins TRBV15 to TRBJ2-7; 9 bases are a match to TRBD1. The J segment lost 6 bases and the V segment lost 3 bases, leaving 6 bases of the junction unmatched. CDR1 and CDR2 (germline): LNHNV, YYDKDF (reference sequence). This CDR3 contains 14 residues. The CDR3 loop is CATSRDRGRGEQYF. CDR3 sequence (DNA): TGTGCCACCAGCAGGGACAGGGGCCGGGGCGAGCAGTACTTC.